Below, 22 T cell receptor beta chains from the same sample are listed, as sequenced in a study of blood T cells in healthy people across ages (dated by TCRdb to about 2015). Libraries were made using 5' RACE. For sequencing, an Illumina HiSeq 2500 was employed. A second PCR of roughly 6 to 11 cycles was performed with a sample-barcoded 5' primer and a J-beta primer mix. TCRdb cleaned the public reads at Q25 with fastp, built clones with MiXCR and kept in-frame beta chains. Every distinct CDR3 protein forms one entry, paired with its most common genes and DNA. The sample records about 780,000 distinct CDR3 sequences, about 26% of which are singletons. The leading ten clones occupy over 2.5% of the sample. These sequences were also reported in another study, on T cells of mothers and their children.

The sample was blood. The receptors were gathered from a boy younger than 18 in good health.

The chain employs TRBV7-9 and TRBJ2-5; the match to TRBD1 covers 7 bases. The better agreement between TRBJ2-7 and the DNA end casts doubt on the J call. Germline assignment: CDR1 SEHNR and CDR2 FQNEAQ (reference sequence). CDR3 length: 14 residues. The CDR3 sequence is CASSSAQTGYEQYF. The CDR3 bases are TGTGCCAGCAGCTCGGCCCAGACAGGGTACGAGCAGTACTTC.

V usage is TRBV30 and J usage is TRBJ2-7, with D hard to call. The CDR3 has 15 residues. Germline V gene lookup returns CDR1 GTSNPN and CDR2 SVGIG (reference sequence). The V gene lost 0 bases and the J gene lost 1 base, with 13 bases spanning the gap. The CDR3 DNA reads as TGTGCCTGGAGTGTGTCTCCGGTCTTATCCTACGAGCAGTACTTC. This encodes CAWSVSPVLSYEQYF.

The rearrangement uses TRBV4-1 and TRBJ1-4, with a tentative D call TRBD1 (6 bases). Germline assignment: CDR1 MGHRA and CDR2 YSYEKL. This CDR3 region has 13 residues. Between the trimmed V and J ends, which lost 2 bases and 8 bases, there was a span of 9 bases. This chain's CDR3 is CASSQWGREKLFF. DNA of the CDR3: TGCGCCAGCAGCCAATGGGGGCGCGAAAAACTGTTTTTT.

The V call is TRBV7-9, the J call TRBJ2-5; TRBD2 matches at 14 bases. Trimming took 8 bases from V and 3 from J; bases not matched to a gene: 5. The CDR3 is made up of 15 amino acids. In germline, CDR1 is SEHNR, CDR2 FQNEAQ (reference sequence). The CDR3 here is CASFPGLAGEETQYF. As DNA, the CDR3 is TGTGCCAGCTTCCCGGGACTAGCGGGGGAAGAGACCCAGTACTTC.

This chain connects TRBV11-2 to TRBJ2-7; 12 bases fit TRBD2. Per the germline V gene, CDR1 is SGHAT and CDR2 is FQNNGV. V dropped 5 bases and J dropped 7; count of bases not matched to a gene: 12. The CDR3 has 16 residues. The CDR3: CASSRTSGGRVREQYF. The CDR3 bases are TGTGCCAGCAGCCGTACTAGCGGGGGGCGGGTTCGGGAGCAGTACTTC.

This clonotype was observed a handful of times. The chain carries TRBV24-1 and TRBJ2-5; tentatively, D is TRBD2 (5 bases). TRBJ2-7 matches the DNA end more closely, so the J call is doubtful. The germline gives CDR1 KGHDR, CDR2 SFDVKD. The CDR3 loop spans 16 amino acids. CDR3 loop: CATSDLRGLNSYEQYF. The DNA for the CDR3 is TGTGCCACCAGTGATTTGAGAGGGCTGAACTCCTACGAGCAGTACTTC.

This clonotype was recorded a few times. The CDR3 DNA follows: TGCAGTGCTAGTAACGGCGAGCAGTACTTC. It yields the protein CSASNGEQYF. This chain joins TRBV20-1 and TRBJ2-7; D call uncertain. The germline V and J ends were trimmed by 3 bases and 6 bases, with 6 bases remaining between them. Looked up from germline, CDR1 is DFQATT and CDR2 is SNEGSKA (reference sequence). The CDR3 runs to 10 residues.

This clonotype was recorded a few times. CDR3 sequence reads: CASSQYISGAETQYF. In DNA form, the CDR3 reads TGTGCCAGTAGCCAGTACATCAGTGGCGCAGAGACCCAGTACTTC. The V call is TRBV19, the J call TRBJ2-5; D call uncertain. Germline assignment: CDR1 LNHDA and CDR2 SQIVND (reference sequence). V was clipped by 6 bases and J by 4 bases, with 18 bases between them. The CDR3 consists of 15 residues. The complete variable domain, with remaining parts taken from reference TRBV19 and TRBJ2-5, reads DGGITQSPKYLFRKEGQNVTLSCEQNLNHDAMYWYRQDPGQGLRLIYYSQIVNDFQKGDIAEGYSVSREKKESFPLTVTSAQKNPTAFYLCASSQYISGAETQYFGPGTRLLVL.

This clonotype came up a few times. The gene calls are TRBV4-1 and TRBJ1-3; 7 bases line up with TRBD1. Germline CDR1 is MGHRA and CDR2 is YSYEKL. J lost 4 bases, V lost 0 bases, and 12 bases had no gene match. The CDR3 length is 18 residues. The CDR3, as DNA: TGCGCCAGCAGCCAAGAGGGAGGACAGGCCCTCAAAGGAAACACCATATATTTT. This gives the protein CASSQEGGQALKGNTIYF.

This clonotype occurred a few times. No conserved phenylalanine or tryptophan is present at the end of the CDR3, so a read error is the likely explanation. This chain connects TRBV29-1 to TRBJ2-1; 9 positions agree with TRBD1. V lost 1 base to trimming and J lost 10 bases; unmatched junction nucleotides: 8. The CDR3 extends over 14 amino acids. Germline V gene lookup returns CDR1 SQVTM and CDR2 ANQGSEA. In nucleotides, the CDR3 is TGCAGCGTTGAAGTGGGACAGGGCCTGAAGGAGCAGTTCCTC. Translation gives CSVEVGQGLKEQFL.

The chain couples TRBV7-2 to TRBJ2-7; 10 bases align to TRBD2. Germline V CDR1 and CDR2: SGHTA, FQGNSA. Trimming took 3 bases from V and 4 from J; bases not matched to a gene: 6. CDR3 length: 15 amino acids. The CDR3 coding sequence is TGTGCCAGCAGCTTGGGAGCGGGGGGGACGTACGAGCAGTACTTC. Translation gives CASSLGAGGTYEQYF.

This clonotype was observed a handful of times. The genes are TRBV19 and TRBJ2-5, with unresolved D. Germline V CDR1 and CDR2: LNHDA, SQIVND (reference sequence). The CDR3 is made up of 14 amino acids. Trimming stripped 3 bases from V and 1 base from J, with 9 bases between. Here the CDR3 reads CASSIGQLQETQYF. The CDR3 DNA sequence: TGTGCCAGTAGTATCGGCCAGCTCCAAGAGACCCAGTACTTC.

This clonotype was observed a few times. The chain employs TRBV5-1 and TRBJ2-1; no definite D call. V was trimmed by 3 bases and J by 4 bases, leaving 14 bases between them. Germline lookup yields CDR1 SGHRS and CDR2 YFSETQ. The CDR3 covers 15 residues. The CDR3 sequence: CASSSPYSSYNEQFF. In DNA form, the CDR3 reads TGCGCCAGCAGCTCCCCTTACAGTAGTTACAATGAGCAGTTCTTC. Full variable domain (rest looked up from reference TRBV5-1 and TRBJ2-1): KAGVTQTPRYLIKTRGQQVTLSCSPISGHRSVSWYQQTPGQGLQFLFEYFSETQRNKGNFPGRFSGRQFSNSRSEMNVSTLELGDSALYLCASSSPYSSYNEQFFGPGTRLTVL.

The V gene is TRBV12-3 or TRBV12-4, the J gene TRBJ2-5; 8 bases are a match to TRBD2. The J call may be in error: the DNA end matches TRBJ2-1 better. This CDR3 spans 14 amino acids. This CDR3 is CASSVGSGVNEQFF. The CDR3 DNA reads TGTGCCAGCAGTGTCGGTAGCGGGGTGAATGAGCAGTTCTTC.

CDR3: CASSEGDSKNIQYF. In DNA form, the CDR3 reads TGTGCCAGCAGTGAAGGGGACTCTAAAAACATTCAGTACTTC. The J gene is TRBJ2-4, the V gene TRBV25-1; weak D call: TRBD2 (6 bases). The germline V gene encodes CDR1 MGHDK and CDR2 SYGVNS. The CDR3 length is 14 residues. Between the trimmed V and J ends, which lost 2 bases and 4 bases, there was a span of 9 bases.

This chain links TRBV29-1 with TRBJ2-1; 11 bases match TRBD1. Losses at the gene ends were 5 bases for V and 7 bases for J; bases not matched to a gene: 4. The CDR3 totals 13 residues. CDR1 and CDR2 from the germline V gene are SQVTM and ANQGSEA. The CDR3, as DNA: TGCAGCGTTCCGGGACAGGGGGGGAATGAGCAGTTCTTC. It is translated as CSVPGQGGNEQFF.

A word on this clonotype: A read error may account for a junction end that differs from germline. V and J are TRBV4-1 and TRBJ2-5, with 11 bases lining up with TRBD2. This CDR3 contains 15 residues. The germline gives CDR1 MGHRA, CDR2 YSYEKL. CDR3 DNA sequence: TGCGCCAGCAGCCAAGATTTCAGACTAGCGGGAAGGGGGTTCTTC. Its translation: CASSQDFRLAGRGFF.

This clonotype has only a few counts. The chain uses TRBV7-9 and TRBJ2-5; unclear D gene. The J call is doubtful: the DNA matches TRBJ2-7 better. The CDR3 spans 11 residues. Germline CDR1 and CDR2: SEHNR and FQNEAQ (reference sequence). In DNA form, the CDR3 reads TGTGCCAGCAGCTTTATGGACGAGCAGTACTTC. Amino acid sequence: CASSFMDEQYF.

This clonotype was detected only a few times. The V gene is TRBV28, the J gene TRBJ2-4; 9 nucleotides line up with TRBD2. The CDR3 is made up of 17 amino acids. CDR1 MDHEN and CDR2 SYDVKM come from the germline V gene. With V trimmed by 4 bases and J by 2 bases, 9 bases remained unmatched. The CDR3 bases are TGTGCCAGCAGTTCGATGGCGGGGGGGCCCACCAAAAACATTCAGTACTTC. As protein: CASSSMAGGPTKNIQYF.

This rearrangement joins TRBV21-1 to TRBJ1-5; the table's TRBD1 call for D was not verified on the DNA. TRBV21-1 is given as a pseudogene. CDR3 length equals 18 residues. The CDR3 loop reads CASSKKGTGGWSNQPQHF. Written as DNA, the CDR3 is TGTGCCAGCAGCAAAAAAGGGACAGGGGGATGGAGCAATCAGCCCCAGCATTTT.

This clonotype has a handful of counts. The chain has TRBV12-3 or TRBV12-4 and TRBJ1-1; TRBD1 matches 8 bases. The CDR3 consists of 10 residues. Trimming cost V 5 bases and J 11 bases; bases outside gene matches: 1. In DNA form, the CDR3 reads TGTGCCAGCAGTAGACAGGGGGCTTTCTTT. Translating gives CASSRQGAFF.

This clonotype was seen a few times. The J gene is TRBJ1-4, the V gene TRBV4-1; 7 positions match TRBD1. The germline CDR1 and CDR2 sequences are MGHRA and YSYEKL. With V trimmed by 0 bases and J by 8 bases, 6 bases remained unmatched. The CDR3 spans 15 residues. DNA for the CDR3: TGCGCCAGCAGCCAAGAGGACAGGCGCGGGGAAAAACTGTTTTTT. The encoded protein is CASSQEDRRGEKLFF.